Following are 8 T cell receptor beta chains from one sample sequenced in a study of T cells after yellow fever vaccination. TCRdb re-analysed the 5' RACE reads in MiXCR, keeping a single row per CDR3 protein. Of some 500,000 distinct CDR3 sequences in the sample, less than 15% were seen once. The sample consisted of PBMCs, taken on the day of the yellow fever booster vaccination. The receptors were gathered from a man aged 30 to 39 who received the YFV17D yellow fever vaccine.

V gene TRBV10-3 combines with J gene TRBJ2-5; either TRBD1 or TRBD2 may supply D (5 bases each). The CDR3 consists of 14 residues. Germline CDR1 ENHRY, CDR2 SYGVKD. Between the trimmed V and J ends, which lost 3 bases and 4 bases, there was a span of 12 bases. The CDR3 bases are TGTGCCATCAGTGAACCAGGGACGGTAGAGACCCAGTACTTC. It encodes CAISEPGTVETQYF.

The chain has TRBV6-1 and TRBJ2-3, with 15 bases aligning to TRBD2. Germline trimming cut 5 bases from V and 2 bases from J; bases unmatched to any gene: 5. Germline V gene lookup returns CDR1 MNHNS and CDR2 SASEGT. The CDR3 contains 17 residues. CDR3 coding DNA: TGTGCCAGCAGTACGGGACTAGCGGGAGGAGACACAGATACGCAGTATTTT. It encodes CASSTGLAGGDTDTQYF.

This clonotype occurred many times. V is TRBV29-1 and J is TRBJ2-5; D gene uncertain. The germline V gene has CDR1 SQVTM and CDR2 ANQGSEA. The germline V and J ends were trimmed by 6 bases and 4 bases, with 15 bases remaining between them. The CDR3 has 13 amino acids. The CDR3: CSVVSSRGETQYF. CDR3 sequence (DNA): TGCAGCGTAGTAAGTTCGAGAGGAGAGACCCAGTACTTC.

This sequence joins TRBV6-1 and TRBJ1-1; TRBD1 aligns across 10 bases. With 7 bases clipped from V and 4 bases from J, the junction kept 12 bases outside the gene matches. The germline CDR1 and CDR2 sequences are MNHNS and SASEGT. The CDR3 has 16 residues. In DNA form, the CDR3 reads TGTGCCAGCATTCCGACACCCGGGACAGGGGCCACTGAAGCTTTCTTT. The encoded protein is CASIPTPGTGATEAFF.

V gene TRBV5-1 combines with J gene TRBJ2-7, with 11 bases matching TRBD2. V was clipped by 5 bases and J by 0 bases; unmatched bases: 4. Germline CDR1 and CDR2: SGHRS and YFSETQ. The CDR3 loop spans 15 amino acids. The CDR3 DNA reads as TGCGCCAGCAGATTTACTAGCGGGAGCTCCTACGAGCAGTACTTC. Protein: CASRFTSGSSYEQYF.

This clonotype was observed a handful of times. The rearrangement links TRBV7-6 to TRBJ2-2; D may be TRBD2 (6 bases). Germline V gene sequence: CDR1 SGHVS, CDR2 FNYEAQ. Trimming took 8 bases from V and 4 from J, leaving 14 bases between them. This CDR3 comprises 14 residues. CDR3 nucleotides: TGTGCCAGCGGTGGTCTAGCGACCACCGGGGAGCTGTTTTTT. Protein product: CASGGLATTGELFF.

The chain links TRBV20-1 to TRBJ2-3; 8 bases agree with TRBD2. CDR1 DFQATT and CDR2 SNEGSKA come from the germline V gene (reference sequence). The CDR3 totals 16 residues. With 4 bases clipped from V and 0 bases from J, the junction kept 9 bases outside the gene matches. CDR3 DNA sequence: TGCAGTGCTACCCACCAGCGGGGGACTAGCACAGATACGCAGTATTTT. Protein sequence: CSATHQRGTSTDTQYF.

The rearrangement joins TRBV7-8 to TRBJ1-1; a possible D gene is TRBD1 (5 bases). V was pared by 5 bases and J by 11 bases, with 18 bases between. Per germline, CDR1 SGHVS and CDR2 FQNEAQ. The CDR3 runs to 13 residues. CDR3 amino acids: CASSRNIGGPAFF. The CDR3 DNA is TGTGCCAGCAGCCGCAATATTGGGGGACCGGCTTTCTTT.